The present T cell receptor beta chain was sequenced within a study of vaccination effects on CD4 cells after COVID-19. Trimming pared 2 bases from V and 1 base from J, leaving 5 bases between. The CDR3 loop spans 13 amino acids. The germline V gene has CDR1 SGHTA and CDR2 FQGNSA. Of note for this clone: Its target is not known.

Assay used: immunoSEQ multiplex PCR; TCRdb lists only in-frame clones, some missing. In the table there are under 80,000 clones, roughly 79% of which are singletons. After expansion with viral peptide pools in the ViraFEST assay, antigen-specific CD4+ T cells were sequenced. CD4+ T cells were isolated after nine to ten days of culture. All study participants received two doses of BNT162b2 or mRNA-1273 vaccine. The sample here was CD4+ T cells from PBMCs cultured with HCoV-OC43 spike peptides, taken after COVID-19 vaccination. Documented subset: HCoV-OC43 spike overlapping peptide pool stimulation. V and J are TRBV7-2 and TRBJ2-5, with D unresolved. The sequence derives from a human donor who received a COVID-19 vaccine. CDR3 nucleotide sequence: TGTGCCAGCAGCTTAAGCATCCAAGAGACCCAGTACTTC. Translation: CASSLSIQETQYF.